This paragraph reports one T cell receptor (beta chain). This sample was included in a study of B cell selection in AIRE deficiency. Regulatory T cells were sorted as CD4+CD25hiCD127low/negative cells. Assay used: immunoSEQ multiplex PCR; TCRdb lists only in-frame clones, some missing. The sample comprises 20,000 to 25,000 clones, over 90% of which are singletons, and just under 2% rests with the top ten. The receptor comes from a human donor with AIRE deficiency. The sequenced sample consisted of Tregs sorted from PBMCs.

Here the CDR3 DNA reads TGTGCCACCAGCAGAGGGTCTGGGAGCTACGAGCAGTACTTC. It translates to CATSRGSGSYEQYF. The chain recombines TRBV15 with TRBJ2-7, with a possible D match to TRBD2 (5 bases). The V end was cut by 1 base, the J end by 3 bases, with 10 bases between. The germline gives CDR1 LNHNV, CDR2 YYDKDF (reference sequence). This CDR3 has 14 amino acids.